Listed below are T cell receptor beta chains from one sample, sequenced in a study of cytomegalovirus exposure and HLA in healthy donors. Using immunoSEQ multiplex PCR, the repertoire was profiled, and TCRdb retains in-frame clones only, with some absent. The data show tens of thousands of clones, 95% to 97% seen once. The sample was PBMCs. The receptor source for this set is a man younger than 30 in good health and CMV-seronegative. CDR3s include the opening cysteine and the closing phenylalanine or tryptophan. Fields, in order: J gene, clone size, V gene, D gene, CDR3 DNA, CDR3 protein. A D gene is named only where the DNA matches it firmly. Size tells how often a clone was seen (once, few, many) or the class of an expanded clone, and some rows leave it out.

J gene: TRBJ2-1
clone size: .
V gene: TRBV18
D gene: TRBD2
CDR3 DNA: TGTGCCAGCTCACCCCTCGGGCTAGCGGGAGTAAATGAGCAGTTCTTC
CDR3 protein: CASSPLGLAGVNEQFF

J gene: TRBJ2-7
clone size: .
V gene: TRBV18
D gene: .
CDR3 DNA: TGTGCCAGCTCAGTACAGGGATCCGACGAGCAGTACTTC
CDR3 protein: CASSVQGSDEQYF

J gene: TRBJ2-5
clone size: once
V gene: TRBV15
D gene: TRBD1
CDR3 DNA: TGTGCCACCAGCCGGGACAGACTCAGGGGGGAGACCCAGTACTTC
CDR3 protein: CATSRDRLRGETQYF

J gene: TRBJ1-2
clone size: .
V gene: TRBV5-6
D gene: .
CDR3 DNA: TGTGCCAGCAGCCCAATTCACAGGGCTACGTCATACTATGGCTACACCTTC
CDR3 protein: CASSPIHRATSYYGYTF

J gene: TRBJ1-1
clone size: .
V gene: TRBV12-5
D gene: TRBD1
CDR3 DNA: TGTGCTAGTGGTTTGGTACAGGGGGGCCCCGCGAGGTATAACACTGAAGCTTTCTTT
CDR3 protein: CASGLVQGGPARYNTEAFF

J gene: TRBJ2-7
clone size: .
V gene: TRBV28
D gene: .
CDR3 DNA: TGTGCCAGCAGTCTAACCGATCGGGAAGAGCAGTACTTC
CDR3 protein: CASSLTDREEQYF

J gene: TRBJ2-2
clone size: .
V gene: TRBV10-3
D gene: .
CDR3 DNA: TGTGCCATTAGGGACTTAAACACCGGGGAGCTGTTTTTT
CDR3 protein: CAIRDLNTGELFF

J gene: TRBJ1-1
clone size: .
V gene: TRBV7-9
D gene: TRBD1
CDR3 DNA: TGTGCCAGCAGCCTAGGGACAGGGTGGCCTGAAGCTTTCTTT
CDR3 protein: CASSLGTGWPEAFF

J gene: TRBJ2-7
clone size: .
V gene: TRBV19
D gene: .
CDR3 DNA: TGTGCCAGTAGTATCCAGGATAGCGTAAACACCTACGAGCAGTACTTC
CDR3 protein: CASSIQDSVNTYEQYF

J gene: TRBJ2-2
clone size: once
V gene: TRBV7-9
D gene: .
CDR3 DNA: TGTGCCAGCAGCTTCCAGGGGCTGAACACCGGGGAGCTGTTTTTT
CDR3 protein: CASSFQGLNTGELFF

J gene: TRBJ1-5
clone size: .
V gene: TRBV19
D gene: TRBD1
CDR3 DNA: TGTGCCAGTAGATCGACAGGGGAGGGTTATCAGCCCCAGCATTTT
CDR3 protein: CASRSTGEGYQPQHF

J gene: TRBJ2-2
clone size: .
V gene: TRBV5-4
D gene: .
CDR3 DNA: TGTGCCAGCAGCTTCCTAGCTACTACAGCCTACACCGGGGAGCTGTTTTTT
CDR3 protein: CASSFLATTAYTGELFF

J gene: TRBJ1-1
clone size: .
V gene: TRBV5-4
D gene: TRBD1
CDR3 DNA: TGTGCCAGCAGCTTCAGTACCGGGACAGGGGCGAACACTGAAGCTTTCTTT
CDR3 protein: CASSFSTGTGANTEAFF

J gene: TRBJ2-3
clone size: .
V gene: TRBV11-3
D gene: .
CDR3 DNA: TGTGCCAGCAGCTCCGACACAACGGACACAGATACGCAGTATTTT
CDR3 protein: CASSSDTTDTDTQYF

J gene: TRBJ1-2
clone size: once
V gene: TRBV10-3
D gene: TRBD1
CDR3 DNA: TGTGCCATCAGTGAGGGGGGACAGGTCGTCACCTTC
CDR3 protein: CAISEGGQVVTF

J gene: TRBJ1-2
clone size: .
V gene: TRBV5-4
D gene: TRBD1
CDR3 DNA: TGTGCCAGCAGCCCGGACAGGGACTATGGCTACACCTTC
CDR3 protein: CASSPDRDYGYTF

J gene: TRBJ1-1
clone size: .
V gene: TRBV28
D gene: .
CDR3 DNA: TGTGCCAGCAGTTACAGGGTCACTGAAGCTTTCTTT
CDR3 protein: CASSYRVTEAFF

J gene: TRBJ2-2
clone size: .
V gene: TRBV5-1
D gene: TRBD1
CDR3 DNA: TGCGCCAGCAGCTTGGGGGGACAGCCGAACACCGGGGAGCTGTTTTTT
CDR3 protein: CASSLGGQPNTGELFF

J gene: TRBJ2-7
clone size: .
V gene: TRBV9
D gene: TRBD1
CDR3 DNA: TGTGCCAGCAGCCCGGGACAGTCCTACGAGCAGTACTTC
CDR3 protein: CASSPGQSYEQYF

J gene: TRBJ1-2
clone size: .
V gene: TRBV18
D gene: .
CDR3 DNA: TGTGCCAGCTCACCACCCGGTTTTGGCTACACCTTC
CDR3 protein: CASSPPGFGYTF

J gene: TRBJ1-2
clone size: .
V gene: TRBV28
D gene: .
CDR3 DNA: TGTGCCAGCAGTTTCAGCAGGGGCTATGGCTACACCTTC
CDR3 protein: CASSFSRGYGYTF

J gene: TRBJ2-7
clone size: once
V gene: TRBV6-5
D gene: .
CDR3 DNA: TGTGCCAGCAGTTACTCGAGAGCCGTCTCCTACGAGCAGTACTTC
CDR3 protein: CASSYSRAVSYEQYF

J gene: TRBJ2-3
clone size: .
V gene: TRBV29-1
D gene: .
CDR3 DNA: TGCAGCGTTGAAATTGCGGTAATCACAGATACGCAGTATTTT
CDR3 protein: CSVEIAVITDTQYF

J gene: TRBJ1-3
clone size: .
V gene: TRBV7-9
D gene: TRBD1
CDR3 DNA: TGTGCCAGCAGCGAAACCGGGACAGGGGAGGGCGGCATATATTTT
CDR3 protein: CASSETGTGEGGIYF

J gene: TRBJ2-3
clone size: .
V gene: TRBV11-2
D gene: .
CDR3 DNA: TGTGCCAGCAGCTTAGATACGGGAGTAGCAGATACGCAGTATTTT
CDR3 protein: CASSLDTGVADTQYF

J gene: TRBJ2-7
clone size: .
V gene: TRBV11-3
D gene: .
CDR3 DNA: TGTGCCAGCAGATCTAGCTCCTACGAGCAGTACTTC
CDR3 protein: CASRSSSYEQYF

J gene: TRBJ1-1
clone size: .
V gene: TRBV27
D gene: TRBD1
CDR3 DNA: TGTGCCAGCAGTTTATCCTCGACAGGGGTGAACACTGAAGCTTTCTTT
CDR3 protein: CASSLSSTGVNTEAFF

J gene: TRBJ1-2
clone size: .
V gene: TRBV7-9
D gene: .
CDR3 DNA: TGTGCCAGCAGCTTAAATGCAGGGGTCGCTCCCTATGGCTACACCTTC
CDR3 protein: CASSLNAGVAPYGYTF

J gene: TRBJ1-1
clone size: .
V gene: TRBV6-5
D gene: .
CDR3 DNA: TGTGCCAGCAGTTACCGTAGGGGCACTGAAGCTTTCTTT
CDR3 protein: CASSYRRGTEAFF